This passage covers 21 T cell receptor beta chains from one sample sequenced in a study of radiation and T cells in renal cell carcinoma. Profiled with immunoSEQ multiplex PCR; TCRdb holds only in-frame clones, not every one. The data show about 120,000 clones, roughly four fifths seen once. Specified time point: blood 2 weeks post-SBRT. Treatment in this sample: 15 Gy SBRT to primary tumor, nephrectomy 4 weeks later. The specimen was blood, collected from a patient whose treatment included radiotherapy and nephrectomy. The receptors were gathered from a man aged 45 to 65 with renal cell carcinoma.

The chain recombines TRBV5-4 with TRBJ2-7, with 8 nucleotides matching TRBD2. This CDR3 region has 14 residues. The germline gives CDR1 SGHNT, CDR2 YYREEE (reference sequence). The trim removed 1 base at V and 5 bases at J, leaving 5 bases unmatched. Written as DNA, the CDR3 is TGTGCCAGCAGCTTGAAGGGACTAGTTAACGAGCAGTACTTC. This encodes CASSLKGLVNEQYF. The complete variable domain, with remaining parts taken from reference TRBV5-4 and TRBJ2-7, reads ETGVTQSPTHLIKTRGQQVTLRCSSQSGHNTVSWYQQALGQGPQFIFQYYREEENGRGNFPPRFSGLQFPNYSSELNVNALELDDSALYLCASSLKGLVNEQYFGPGTRLTVT.

CDR3 loop: CASSLGQGINEQYF. DNA of the CDR3: TGTGCCAGCAGCTTGGGACAGGGGATAAACGAGCAGTACTTC. This chain links TRBV7-2 with TRBJ2-7, with 10 nucleotides matching TRBD1. The CDR3 runs to 14 residues. Trimming cost V 3 bases and J 5 bases; bases outside gene matches: 4. Per germline, CDR1 SGHTA and CDR2 FQGNSA.

The J gene is TRBJ1-3, the V gene TRBV7-2; 8 positions match TRBD1. The trim removed 2 bases at V and 7 bases at J, leaving 4 bases unmatched. This CDR3 is built from 14 residues. Germline loops: CDR1 SGHTA, CDR2 FQGNSA. CDR3 nucleotides: TGTGCCAGCAGCTTAATGCAGGGGGCGAACACCATATATTTT. Encoded protein: CASSLMQGANTIYF.

V is TRBV27 and J is TRBJ2-3; perhaps TRBD2 as D (5 bases). Germline CDR1 and CDR2: MNHEY and SMNVEV (reference sequence). V was shortened by 2 bases and J by 6 bases, with 12 bases between the two germline ends. The CDR3 runs 14 residues. CDR3 sequence: CASSLQGLADTQYF. The CDR3 bases are TGTGCCAGCAGTTTACAAGGGTTAGCGGATACGCAGTATTTT.

CDR3 sequence reads: CASRDSWGNTEAFF. For the CDR3, the DNA is TGTGCCAGCAGGGACAGCTGGGGGAACACTGAAGCTTTCTTT. The genes are TRBV6-1 and TRBJ1-1; D might be TRBD1 (6 bases). Deletions cut 6 bases from V and 1 base from J, with 12 bases between. Germline V gene data show CDR1 as MNHNS and CDR2 as SASEGT. This CDR3 is built from 14 residues.

V gene TRBV5-1 combines with J gene TRBJ2-1, with 7 bases fitting TRBD2. The CDR3 extends over 16 amino acids. With V trimmed by 1 base and J by 6 bases, 10 bases remained unmatched. Germline CDR1 reads SGHRS; CDR2 reads YFSETQ. The CDR3 nucleotides read TGCGCCAGCAGCTTGTTAGAGGCGGGAGTACTCAATGAGCAGTTCTTC. This sequence encodes CASSLLEAGVLNEQFF.

The gene calls are TRBV2 and TRBJ2-7; TRBD1 agrees at 7 bases. CDR1 is SNHLY, CDR2 FYNNEI, per germline. V lost 6 bases to trimming and J lost 1 base; unmatched junction nucleotides: 3. The CDR3 loop spans 13 amino acids. CDR3 amino acids: CASSLDRSYEQYF. As DNA, the CDR3 is TGTGCCAGCAGCCTGGACAGGTCCTACGAGCAGTACTTC.

The DNA for the CDR3 is TGTGCCAGCAGCTTATCAGGGTCCCTCTCCTACAATGAGCAGTTCTTC. Its protein product is CASSLSGSLSYNEQFF. This sequence joins TRBV7-2 and TRBJ2-1; D perhaps matches TRBD1 (5 bases). The CDR3 covers 16 residues. Germline lookup yields CDR1 SGHTA and CDR2 FQGNSA. V shed 2 bases and J shed 0 bases, with 11 bases lying between them.

The chain carries TRBV18 and TRBJ2-3, with a tentative D call TRBD2 (6 bases). CDR3 length equals 13 residues. V lost 4 bases, J lost 3 bases, and 8 bases lay in between. The germline gives CDR1 KGHSH, CDR2 LQKENI. CDR3 loop: CASSLAGTDTQYF. The CDR3, as DNA: TGTGCCAGCTCACTCGCGGGAACAGATACGCAGTATTTT.

The chain has TRBV4-3 and TRBJ2-5; D is possibly TRBD1 or TRBD2 (6 bases each). This CDR3 spans 17 amino acids. Germline V gene data show CDR1 as LGHNA and CDR2 as YSLEER. The ends were cut back, 3 bases at V and 2 bases at J, with 19 bases in the middle. Written as DNA, the CDR3 is TGCGCCAGCAGCCATCCTGGGGGCGGGGAGCAACAAGAGACCCAGTACTTC. Its translation: CASSHPGGGEQQETQYF.

The gene calls are TRBV30 and TRBJ1-5, with D possibly being TRBD1 (5 bases). V lost 4 bases, J lost 6 bases, and 25 bases lay in between. CDR1 and CDR2 (germline): GTSNPN, SVGIG (reference sequence). The CDR3 runs to 17 residues. DNA of the CDR3: TGTGCCTGGAAAATAAAACCAGGGTTGCGGGATGGTCAGCCCCAGCATTTT. Its translation: CAWKIKPGLRDGQPQHF.

For this clone: This same CDR3 is encoded by further DNA sequences in the sample. The chain combines TRBV7-8 with TRBJ2-5; perhaps TRBD1 as D (6 bases). The germline gives CDR1 SGHVS, CDR2 FQNEAQ. The V gene lost 6 bases and the J gene lost 2 bases, with 13 bases spanning the gap. This CDR3 is built from 14 residues. This chain's CDR3 is CASSSGQLQETQYF. Written as DNA, the CDR3 is TGTGCCAGCAGTTCAGGACAGTTACAAGAGACCCAGTACTTC.

The rearrangement joins TRBV4-3 to TRBJ1-2; D perhaps matches TRBD1 (5 bases). The germline gives CDR1 LGHNA, CDR2 YSLEER. The CDR3 contains 15 residues. Trimming took off 0 bases at V and 5 bases at J, with 13 bases between the two ends. CDR3 sequence reads: CASSQDMGDFYGYTF. CDR3 in DNA: TGCGCCAGCAGCCAAGATATGGGGGACTTTTATGGCTACACCTTC.

The V call is TRBV2, the J call TRBJ1-6, with 7 bases lining up with TRBD1. This CDR3 contains 15 residues. Per germline, CDR1 SNHLY and CDR2 FYNNEI. The V segment lost 7 bases and the J segment 9 bases; nucleotides outside the gene matches: 12. DNA of the CDR3: TGTGCCAGCAACCCACTCAGGGGGTTTGGTTCACCCCTCCACTTT. Translation: CASNPLRGFGSPLHF.

This clone was seen a few times. The rearrangement links TRBV7-6 to TRBJ1-1; D remains ambiguous. Trimming stripped 1 base from V and 3 bases from J, with 9 bases between. CDR1 is SGHVS, CDR2 FNYEAQ, per germline. The CDR3 has 14 amino acids. This CDR3 reads CASSLDFSYTEAFF. In nucleotides, the CDR3 is TGTGCCAGCAGCTTAGATTTTAGTTACACTGAAGCTTTCTTT. The full variable domain, rest sourced from reference TRBV7-6 and TRBJ1-1, is GAGVSQSPRYKVTKRGQDVALRCDPISGHVSLYWYRQALGQGPEFLTYFNYEAQQDKSGLPNDRFSAERPEGSISTLTIQRTEQRDSAMYRCASSLDFSYTEAFFGQGTRLTVV.

The chain employs TRBV6-5 and TRBJ2-7; TRBD2 aligns across 10 bases. Germline V gene lookup returns CDR1 MNHEY and CDR2 SVGAGI. There are 14 residues in the CDR3. With V trimmed by 4 bases and J by 7 bases, 7 bases remained unmatched. CDR3 region: CASSFKREGWEQYF. The CDR3 region has the DNA TGTGCCAGCAGTTTTAAGCGGGAGGGCTGGGAGCAGTACTTC.

The gene calls are TRBV6-6 and TRBJ2-7; D is uncertain. Germline-derived CDR1 and CDR2 are MNHNY and SVGAGI (reference sequence). V gave up 4 bases and J gave up 0 bases, with 10 bases separating them. The length of the CDR3 is 14 residues. Here the CDR3 DNA reads TGTGCCAGCAGTTCAGACGCAAGCTCCTACGAGCAGTACTTC. This sequence encodes CASSSDASSYEQYF.

The chain carries TRBV6-5 and TRBJ1-2, with D possibly TRBD1 on 5 matching bases. Looked up from germline, CDR1 is MNHEY and CDR2 is SVGAGI. The CDR3 is 13 amino acids. The V end lost 0 bases, the J end lost 4 bases, and 6 bases lay between the germline ends. The CDR3 DNA reads TGTGCCAGCAGTTACTCCGGGGGCTATGGCTACACCTTC. Translated: CASSYSGGYGYTF.

The V and J genes are TRBV25-1 and TRBJ2-1, with a possible D match to TRBD2 (5 bases). With 8 bases removed from V and 5 bases from J, the gap between germline ends came to 7 bases. Germline loops: CDR1 MGHDK, CDR2 SYGVNS. CDR3 length: 11 residues. CDR3 nucleotide sequence: TGTGCCAGCGTCGGGAACAATGAGCAGTTCTTC. Amino acid sequence: CASVGNNEQFF.

The CDR3 spells CASSQEVSTDTQYF. In DNA, the CDR3 is TGCGCCAGCAGCCAAGAGGTCAGCACAGATACGCAGTATTTT. This chain joins TRBV4-3 and TRBJ2-3, with D unresolved. Trimming cost V 0 bases and J 0 bases, with 4 bases left between them. Germline CDR1 LGHNA, CDR2 YSLEER. The CDR3 has 14 amino acids.

The chain employs TRBV6-1 and TRBJ1-1, with TRBD1 matching over 7 bases. CDR1 and CDR2 from the germline V gene are MNHNS and SASEGT. V lost 4 bases, J lost 7 bases, and 6 bases stayed unmatched. This CDR3 contains 13 residues. The CDR3: CASSGQGSGEAFF. Here the CDR3 DNA reads TGTGCCAGCAGTGGACAGGGATCTGGTGAAGCTTTCTTT.